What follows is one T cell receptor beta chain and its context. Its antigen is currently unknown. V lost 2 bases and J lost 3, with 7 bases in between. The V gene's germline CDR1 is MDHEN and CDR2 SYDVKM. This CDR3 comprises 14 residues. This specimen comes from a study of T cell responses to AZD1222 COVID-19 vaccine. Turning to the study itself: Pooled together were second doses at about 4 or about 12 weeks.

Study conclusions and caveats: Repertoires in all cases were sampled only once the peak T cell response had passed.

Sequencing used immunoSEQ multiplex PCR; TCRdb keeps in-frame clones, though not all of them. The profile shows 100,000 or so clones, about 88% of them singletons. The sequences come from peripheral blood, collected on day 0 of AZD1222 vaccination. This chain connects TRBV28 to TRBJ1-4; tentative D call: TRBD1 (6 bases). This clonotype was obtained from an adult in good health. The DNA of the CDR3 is TGTGCCAGCAGTTTAAGGGGGTCTAATGAAAAACTGTTTTTT. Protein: CASSLRGSNEKLFF.